This T cell receptor (beta chain) was obtained from a study of blood T cell repertoires in COVID-19. Study summary: Donors in the United States, Italy and Spain gave samples during acute or convalescent COVID-19. Nucleic acid was either cDNA or gDNA, and it came from T cells, B-cell-depleted T cells, or PBMCs.

In the original analysis: Amplification from reference gene primers served as the basis for estimated nucleated cell counts. Repertoires were generated with immunoSEQ multiplex PCR, while TCRdb's copy carries only in-frame clones and drops some. That table gives V, J and clone size, and the DNA gave D and trimming. Among about 180,000 clones listed, around 89% were seen once. CDR3 length: 14 residues. V was shortened by 1 base and J by 9 bases, with 13 bases between the two germline ends. Germline-derived CDR1 and CDR2 are KGHSH and LQKENI. The origin of this receptor is a man between 18 and 35 years old who had recovered from COVID-19. The gene calls are TRBV18 and TRBJ2-1; D may be TRBD2 (6 bases). Material: peripheral blood. This CDR3 reads CASSPLEAGLEQFF. The CDR3 DNA reads as TGTGCCAGCTCACCACTTGAGGCGGGGCTTGAGCAGTTCTTC. Variable domain in full (rest from reference TRBV18 and TRBJ2-1): NAGVMQNPRHLVRRRGQEARLRCSPMKGHSHVYWYRQLPEEGLKFMVYLQKENIIDESGMPKERFSAEFPKEGPSILRIQQVVRGDSAAYFCASSPLEAGLEQFFGPGTRLTVL.